One T cell receptor beta chain is described in this entry. This sample is part of a study of OX40 agonist ivuxolimab in advanced cancers. Sequencing was performed with immunoSEQ multiplex PCR; in TCRdb, only in-frame clones are kept and a portion is missing. The table includes some 130,000 clones, 75% to 90% detected once. The sequence derives from an adult with an advanced solid tumor such as melanoma, head and neck, liver or kidney cancer. The starting material was CD4+ or CD8+ T cells sorted from blood, obtained in a trial of the OX40 agonist ivuxolimab.

CDR3 DNA: TGTGCCAGCAGAGAAACAGGTGAGGGACGTGGCTACACCTTC. The encoded protein is CASRETGEGRGYTF. The chain employs TRBV5-4 and TRBJ1-2, with D possibly TRBD1 on 5 matching bases. CDR1 SGHNT and CDR2 YYREEE come from the germline V gene (reference sequence). This CDR3 has 14 residues. The germline V and J ends were trimmed by 5 bases and 7 bases, with 18 bases remaining between them.